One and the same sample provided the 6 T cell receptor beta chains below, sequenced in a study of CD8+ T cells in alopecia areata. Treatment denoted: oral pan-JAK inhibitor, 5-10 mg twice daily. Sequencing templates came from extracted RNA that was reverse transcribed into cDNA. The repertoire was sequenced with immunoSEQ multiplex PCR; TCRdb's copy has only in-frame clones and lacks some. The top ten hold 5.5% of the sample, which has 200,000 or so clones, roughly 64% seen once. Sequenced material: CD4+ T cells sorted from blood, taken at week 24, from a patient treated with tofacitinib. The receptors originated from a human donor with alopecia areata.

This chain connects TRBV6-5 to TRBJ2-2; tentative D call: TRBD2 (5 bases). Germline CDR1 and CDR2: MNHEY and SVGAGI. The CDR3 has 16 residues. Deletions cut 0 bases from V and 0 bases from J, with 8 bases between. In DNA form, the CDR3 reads TGTGCCAGCAGTTACTCAGCACTAGCGAACACCGGGGAGCTGTTTTTT. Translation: CASSYSALANTGELFF.

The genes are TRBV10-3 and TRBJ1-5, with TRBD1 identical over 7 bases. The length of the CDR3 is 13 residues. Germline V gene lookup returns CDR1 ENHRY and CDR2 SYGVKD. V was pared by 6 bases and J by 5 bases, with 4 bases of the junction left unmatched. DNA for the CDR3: TGTGCCATCAGGGAAGGGACAGATCAGCCCCAGCATTTT. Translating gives CAIREGTDQPQHF.

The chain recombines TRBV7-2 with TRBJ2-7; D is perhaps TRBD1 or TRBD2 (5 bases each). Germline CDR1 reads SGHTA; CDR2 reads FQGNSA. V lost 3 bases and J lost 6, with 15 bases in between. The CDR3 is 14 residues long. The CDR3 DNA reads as TGTGCCAGCAGCTTTCAACCGGGACGCCCCGAGCAGTACTTC. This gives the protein CASSFQPGRPEQYF.

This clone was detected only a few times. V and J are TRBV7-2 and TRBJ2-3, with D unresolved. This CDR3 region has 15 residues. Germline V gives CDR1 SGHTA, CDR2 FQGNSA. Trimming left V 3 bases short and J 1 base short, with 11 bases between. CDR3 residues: CASSFDVSRTDTQYF. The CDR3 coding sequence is TGTGCCAGCAGCTTTGATGTGTCTCGCACAGATACGCAGTATTTT.

CDR3 protein: CASSLSAAQETQYF. The CDR3 region has the DNA TGTGCCAGCAGTTTATCGGCGGCCCAAGAGACCCAGTACTTC. J is TRBJ2-5 and V is TRBV28; D uncertain. Germline V gene data show CDR1 as MDHEN and CDR2 as SYDVKM. V lost 1 base and J 1 base, leaving 7 bases between the germline ends. The length of the CDR3 is 14 residues.

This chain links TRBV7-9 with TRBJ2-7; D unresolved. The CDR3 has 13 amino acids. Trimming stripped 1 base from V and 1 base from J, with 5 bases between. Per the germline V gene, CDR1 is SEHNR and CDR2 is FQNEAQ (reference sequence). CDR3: CASSLGRSYEQYF. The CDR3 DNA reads TGTGCCAGCAGCTTAGGCAGGTCCTACGAGCAGTACTTC.